This entry lists 10 T cell receptor beta chains sequenced from one sample in a study of blood T cell repertoires in COVID-19. The assay was immunoSEQ multiplex PCR, and TCRdb's table has in-frame clones only and misses some. The table records around 300,000 clones, roughly nine tenths of them present only once. The sequenced sample consisted of PBMCs or T cells enriched from blood (not recorded which). These receptors came from a middle-aged woman who had recovered from COVID-19.

This clone appeared a few times. The gene calls are TRBV7-9 and TRBJ2-1; tentatively, D is TRBD1 (5 bases). CDR1 and CDR2 from the germline V gene are SEHNR and FQNEAQ (reference sequence). The CDR3 totals 15 residues. Trimming stripped 8 bases from V and 4 bases from J, with 18 bases between. DNA for the CDR3: TGTGCCAGCGTGTCAGACAGACGTAATTACAATGAGCAGTTCTTC. Residues: CASVSDRRNYNEQFF.

This clone was detected only once. CDR3 nucleotide sequence: TGCGCCAGCAGCCCGGACAGGACGTCTGGAAACACCATATATTTT. It translates to CASSPDRTSGNTIYF. The chain is built from TRBV5-1 and TRBJ1-3; 7 bases match TRBD1. The CDR3 sequence is 15 residues long. Looked up from germline, CDR1 is SGHRS and CDR2 is YFSETQ. Trimming at V came to 4 bases and at J to 1 base, leaving 5 bases not matched to a gene.

The chain combines TRBV9 with TRBJ2-2; maybe TRBD2 (6 bases). This CDR3 is built from 16 residues. Germline CDR1 SGDLS, CDR2 YYNGEE. V was cut by 4 bases and J by 6 bases, with 19 bases left in between. This CDR3 is CASSPAPGDLAGELFF. The CDR3 nucleotides read TGTGCCAGCAGCCCAGCTCCGGGGGATTTAGCCGGGGAGCTGTTTTTT.

The chain is built from TRBV9 and TRBJ1-4, with 8 bases that match TRBD1. The CDR3 spans 17 residues. Looked up from germline, CDR1 is SGDLS and CDR2 is YYNGEE. The V segment lost 3 bases and the J segment 8 bases; nucleotides outside the gene matches: 15. The CDR3 protein is CASSADRENPRWEKLFF. In nucleotides, the CDR3 is TGTGCCAGCAGCGCGGACAGGGAGAACCCCCGTTGGGAAAAACTGTTTTTT.

Comments on this clone: At one end the junction does not follow the germline gene, possibly because of a read error. This rearrangement joins TRBV7-7 to TRBJ2-1, with TRBD2 matching 14 bases. Germline V lookup: CDR1 SSHAT, CDR2 FNYEAQ (reference sequence). The CDR3 is 16 amino acids. The CDR3 DNA sequence: TGTGCTAGCAGCGTCGGACTAGCGGGAGGTGGAAATGAGCAGTTCTTC. This codes for CASSVGLAGGGNEQFF.

CDR3 sequence reads: CAWRVKEGANYGYTF. DNA for the CDR3: TGTGCCTGGAGGGTTAAGGAGGGAGCTAACTATGGCTACACCTTC. This rearrangement joins TRBV30 to TRBJ1-2; D is ambiguous. V lost 3 bases and J 0 bases, leaving 14 bases between the germline ends. The CDR3 has 15 amino acids. Germline V gives CDR1 GTSNPN, CDR2 SVGIG (reference sequence).

The chain employs TRBV28 and TRBJ1-2; no clear D gene. The CDR3 is 13 amino acids. CDR1 MDHEN and CDR2 SYDVKM come from the germline V gene. V was pared by 2 bases and J by 0 bases, with 4 bases between. CDR3 protein: CASSLRSNYGYTF. The CDR3 DNA reads as TGTGCCAGCAGTTTACGTTCTAACTATGGCTACACCTTC.

The rearrangement links TRBV5-1 to TRBJ1-6, with TRBD1 matching over 12 bases. The trim removed 4 bases at V and 10 bases at J, leaving 12 bases unmatched. The CDR3 contains 17 residues. Germline CDR1 and CDR2: SGHRS and YFSETQ. CDR3 DNA sequence: TGCGCCAGCAGCCCCGGGACAGGGGGCGGTTACCAGTCACCCCTCCACTTT. Protein: CASSPGTGGGYQSPLHF.

The V gene is TRBV5-1, the J gene TRBJ2-3, with a weak D call TRBD2 (6 bases). CDR1 and CDR2 from the germline V gene are SGHRS and YFSETQ. The V and J ends lost 10 bases and 2 bases respectively, with 20 bases between them. The CDR3 contains 15 residues. As DNA, the CDR3 is TGCGCCGGCTCCAAGGGACTTCTGATCACAGATACGCAGTATTTT. This sequence encodes CAGSKGLLITDTQYF.

The V gene is TRBV5-1, the J gene TRBJ2-5, with a weak D call TRBD2 (7 bases). Germline loops: CDR1 SGHRS, CDR2 YFSETQ. V dropped 0 bases and J dropped 5 bases, with 17 bases sitting between them. The CDR3 is 16 residues long. The CDR3, as DNA: TGCGCCAGCAGCTTGGTTGCTAGCGGAGGGGGGGAGACCCAGTACTTC. The encoded protein is CASSLVASGGGETQYF.